The 19 T cell receptor beta chains presented below share a single source sample, sequenced in a study of T cell changes during pregnancy in multiple sclerosis. Only in-frame clones appear in the TCRdb table, and some are missing; sequencing was by immunoSEQ multiplex PCR. The sample has about 94,000 clones, approximately 93% seen once. Sequencing was performed on peripheral blood, taken after pregnancy. All receptors come from a female donor with multiple sclerosis, enrolled in a pregnancy study.

The chain has TRBV10-3 and TRBJ2-7; 10 positions agree with TRBD1. The junction had 5 bases not matched to a gene; V was cut back by 5 bases and J by 1 base. This CDR3 spans 15 amino acids. Germline V gives CDR1 ENHRY, CDR2 SYGVKD. The CDR3 loop reads CAISSRDRGSYEQYF. The CDR3 DNA is TGTGCCATCAGTTCCCGGGACAGGGGATCCTACGAGCAGTACTTC.

CDR3 sequence (DNA): TGTGCCAGTAGTATAGGAAGCGGGAGCTCAGCAAATGAGCAGTTCTTC. Translated, it gives CASSIGSGSSANEQFF. V and J are TRBV19 and TRBJ2-1, with TRBD2 identical over 8 bases. The CDR3 contains 16 residues. Looked up from germline, CDR1 is LNHDA and CDR2 is SQIVND (reference sequence). The trim removed 1 base at V and 7 bases at J, leaving 9 bases unmatched.

The chain joins TRBV2 to TRBJ2-1; 7 nucleotides agree with TRBD2. Unmatched junction bases numbered 3, after V lost 3 bases and J lost 7 bases. CDR3 length: 13 residues. From germline, CDR1 is SNHLY and CDR2 FYNNEI. This chain's CDR3 is CASSDAGVNEQFF. CDR3 sequence (DNA): TGTGCCAGCAGTGACGCGGGGGTAAATGAGCAGTTCTTC.

This chain links TRBV27 with TRBJ2-7; no reliable D call. Trimming took off 5 bases at V and 7 bases at J, with 21 bases between the two ends. Germline V gene sequence: CDR1 MNHEY, CDR2 SMNVEV (reference sequence). This CDR3 has 15 amino acids. The CDR3 spells CASSAMESLPREQYF. CDR3 nucleotides: TGTGCCAGCAGTGCTATGGAGTCTCTTCCCCGGGAGCAGTACTTC.

The rearrangement joins TRBV4-2 to TRBJ2-7, with 9 bases lining up with TRBD2. V shed 1 base and J 4 bases; nucleotides not matched to a gene: 5. The CDR3 totals 15 residues. Germline assignment: CDR1 LGHNA and CDR2 YNFKEQ. DNA for the CDR3: TGTGCCAGCAGCCAAGTTGTTAGCGGGAGTTACGAGCAGTACTTC. Its protein product is CASSQVVSGSYEQYF.

The gene calls are TRBV19 and TRBJ1-5; 7 positions match TRBD1. Trimming removed 6 bases from V and 2 bases from J; junction bases left unmatched: 4. The CDR3 length is 14 residues. Germline V lookup: CDR1 LNHDA, CDR2 SQIVND (reference sequence). The CDR3 DNA follows: TGTGCCAGTAGCAGACAGGGCGGCAATCAGCCCCAGCATTTT. It specifies CASSRQGGNQPQHF.

The CDR3 region is CASSYSPVNNEQFF. The CDR3 DNA reads as TGTGCCAGCAGTTACTCCCCGGTTAACAATGAGCAGTTCTTC. The V call is TRBV6-5, the J call TRBJ2-1; D gene uncertain. Germline loops: CDR1 MNHEY, CDR2 SVGAGI. Between the trimmed V and J ends, which lost 0 bases and 5 bases, there was a span of 8 bases. CDR3 size: 14 residues.

CDR3 DNA sequence: TGCAGCGTTTTTCTCCGGGAGCCCACTGAAGCTTTCTTT. Translated, it gives CSVFLREPTEAFF. The genes are TRBV29-1 and TRBJ1-1; D gene unclear. The CDR3 contains 13 residues. V lost 5 bases and J 4 bases, leaving 14 bases between the germline ends. Germline V gene data show CDR1 as SQVTM and CDR2 as ANQGSEA.

The chain links TRBV5-1 to TRBJ1-1; D ambiguous. Germline V gene sequence: CDR1 SGHRS, CDR2 YFSETQ. V gave up 4 bases and J gave up 3 bases, with 10 bases separating them. This CDR3 is built from 13 residues. In DNA, the CDR3 is TGCGCCAGCAGCCTCCAGCGGTACACTGAAGCTTTCTTT. As protein: CASSLQRYTEAFF.

This clone came up once. This chain uses TRBV28 with TRBJ2-4, with 10 bases lining up with TRBD2. J was trimmed by 5 bases and V by 7 bases; bases with no gene match: 11. Germline loops: CDR1 MDHEN, CDR2 SYDVKM. The CDR3 length is 16 residues. CDR3: CASNYRTSGGQNIQYF. In DNA form, the CDR3 reads TGTGCCAGCAACTACCGGACTAGCGGTGGGCAAAACATTCAGTACTTC.

J is TRBJ2-7 and V is TRBV19, with D maybe TRBD1 (5 bases). V lost 6 bases and J lost 0, with 9 bases in between. This CDR3 is built from 13 residues. The germline CDR1 and CDR2 sequences are LNHDA and SQIVND (reference sequence). The CDR3 DNA sequence: TGTGCCAGTAGAGGGGAACCCTCCTACGAGCAGTACTTC. Translating it yields CASRGEPSYEQYF.

The rearrangement uses TRBV10-2 and TRBJ1-5; D call uncertain. Between the trimmed V and J ends, which lost 6 bases and 7 bases, there was a span of 13 bases. The CDR3 totals 13 residues. Germline lookup yields CDR1 WSHSY and CDR2 SAAADI. CDR3 loop: CASRERGGQPQHF. CDR3 nucleotides: TGCGCCAGCAGGGAACGGGGTGGACAGCCCCAGCATTTT.

The V and J genes are TRBV4-1 and TRBJ2-1; no clear D gene. This CDR3 has 13 residues. V lost 2 bases and J lost 7, with 9 bases in between. The germline V gene encodes CDR1 MGHRA and CDR2 YSYEKL. CDR3: CASSQTVINEQFF. The CDR3, as DNA: TGCGCCAGCAGCCAAACGGTAATAAATGAGCAGTTCTTC.

This chain uses TRBV14 with TRBJ1-2; 7 bases map to TRBD1. J gave up 4 bases and V 1 base, and 3 bases lay outside the gene matches. CDR1 is SGHDN, CDR2 FVKESK, per germline. The CDR3 runs to 14 residues. CDR3 protein: CASSQGGQPYGYTF. The CDR3 nucleotides read TGTGCCAGCAGCCAAGGGGGACAGCCCTATGGCTACACCTTC.

The V call is TRBV6-5, the J call TRBJ2-3, with a tentative D call TRBD2 (6 bases). CDR3 length: 15 residues. Germline V CDR1 and CDR2: MNHEY, SVGAGI. V was shortened by 2 bases and J by 2 bases, with 11 bases between the two germline ends. The CDR3 DNA follows: TGTGCCAGCAGTTACCTTGCGGGGTCCACAGATACGCAGTATTTT. It codes for CASSYLAGSTDTQYF.

The V call is TRBV6-6, the J call TRBJ2-7; 7 bases are shared with TRBD2. V lost 3 bases, J lost 5 bases, and 13 bases stayed unmatched. Germline V gives CDR1 MNHNY, CDR2 SVGAGI (reference sequence). This CDR3 is 16 amino acids long. CDR3 nucleotides: TGTGCCAGCAGTTATAACGCGGGAGATCCTCGGGACGAGCAGTACTTC. Its protein is CASSYNAGDPRDEQYF.

This clone was seen more than once but under ten times. This chain uses TRBV4-2 with TRBJ1-5, with 11 positions matching TRBD1. The CDR3 is made up of 15 amino acids. From germline, CDR1 is LGHNA and CDR2 YNFKEQ. With 0 bases clipped from V and 9 bases from J, the junction kept 4 bases outside the gene matches. This chain's CDR3 is CASSQEGTGGTPQHF. In DNA form, the CDR3 reads TGTGCCAGCAGCCAAGAGGGGACAGGGGGTACGCCCCAGCATTTT.

The V and J genes are TRBV4-1 and TRBJ1-4; D unclear. V dropped 4 bases and J dropped 2 bases, with 11 bases sitting between them. The CDR3 consists of 15 residues. CDR1 MGHRA and CDR2 YSYEKL come from the germline V gene. This CDR3 reads CASSPHSQTNEKLFF. CDR3 bases: TGCGCCAGCAGCCCCCACAGCCAGACTAATGAAAAACTGTTTTTT.

The V call is TRBV5-1, the J call TRBJ1-1; 7 bases agree with TRBD1. The CDR3 contains 17 residues. V gave up 0 bases and J gave up 3 bases; unmatched junction bases: 11. The germline V gene has CDR1 SGHRS and CDR2 YFSETQ. As DNA, the CDR3 is TGCGCCAGCAGCTTGGGCCCGTTGACAGGGCAGGACACTGAAGCTTTCTTT. Its protein is CASSLGPLTGQDTEAFF.